The sequence of this TCR beta chain was determined in a study of cytomegalovirus exposure and HLA in healthy donors (dated by TCRdb to the late 2010s). The study in broad terms: In an earlier analysis of approximately 500 of the donors, approximately 300 Gb of sequence data and roughly 100 million unique TCR beta sequences from 150 million to 200 million T cells were reported. Roughly 300 gigabases of sequencing data and 70 million to 85 million unique TCR sequences were included in an early release covering several hundred HLA-typed donors. Among the roughly 390 genotyped donors, around 81% belonged to the genetic ancestry cluster associated with self-reported Caucasian donors. The aim of the study was to test whether cataloging public T cell receptors could identify signatures of past pathogen exposure. The T cell repertoires of roughly 660 subjects were profiled by immunosequencing and related to cytomegalovirus serostatus. Besides the first cohort of more than 650 subjects, a separate validation cohort made up of roughly 120 different subjects was used. To predict cytomegalovirus infection status, the study brought together high-throughput TCR immunosequencing, statistical association of individual TCRs with disease status, and machine learning. A later analysis re-analyzed previously published TCR beta repertoires from 660 or so donors and added high-resolution HLA genotyping to study TCR occurrence patterns. The later analysis used no new phenotypic data to find candidate immune exposures, relying instead on TCR beta sequences and their occurrence across donors. An earlier analysis of a few hundred of the donors applied high-throughput TCR beta sequencing to assess whether each TCR beta V gene segment acted as functional or pseudogenic. Donor age, sex, ethnicity and CMV serostatus were compiled together with the repertoire data. A later genetic analysis used genome-wide SNP genotypes for about 55% of the 666 donors, treating that subset as a discovery cohort. All discovery cohort repertoires had been generated on a single sequencing platform. HLA typing covered class I and class II loci at four-digit resolution. The number of typed donors differed by locus: roughly 629-640 for A, B, C, DRB1 and DQB1; approximately 540 for DQA1; approximately 600 for DPA1; and around 470 for DPB1. Five DR-DQ haplotypes were treated as single units for association and clustering because of strong linkage in the cohort. Among 398 genotyped donors of the cohort, an average of approximately 240,000 unique TCR beta nucleotide sequences were sequenced per donor, roughly a sixth of them non-productive.

The cohort was made up of hundreds of healthy bone marrow donors. Cohort members were all nominally healthy when sampled, although unrecorded immune exposures were likely present. The donor tested CMV seronegative, placing the donor among the 352 seronegative members of the cohort. A peripheral blood sample was collected from each donor, and TCR beta sequencing was performed on peripheral blood mononuclear cells. The Qiagen DNeasy Blood Extraction Kit was used to extract genomic DNA from the blood cell samples. Broader findings and caveats from the paper: Fewer than 20 rarely observed V segments, including chromosome 9 orphons, were excluded from the earlier analysis of some 590 of the donors because counts were too low. A later analysis reported that several top co-occurrence clusters appeared linked to parvovirus B19, influenza, CMV and Epstein-Barr virus. The study gave a list of about 170 TCR beta chains associated with cytomegalovirus. The classifier was reported to diagnose cytomegalovirus status with high specificity and sensitivity in both the original cohort and the validation cohort. CMV serostatus was the only immune exposure information available for the cohort. A further reported finding was that TCR beta sequences accurately predicted the HLA-A and HLA-B alleles for most subjects in the first cohort. In a later genetic analysis, fewer N-insertions in productive TCRs were reported among donors in an Asian-associated ancestry cluster than the roughly 700-donor mean. Because HLA typing was unavailable for some donors at each locus, only the typed subset was used in association tests. A later analysis found that HLA-associated TCR beta chains were more clonally expanded and had lower generation probabilities than equally common non-associated chains. This cohort had only TCR beta chains sequenced, and the lack of alpha or paired-chain data limited which features could be detected. Assigning TCR associations to individual alleles was difficult when HLA alleles, especially DR and DQ, strongly co-occurred. Across donors, most TCR sequences were observed very rarely, whereas some public TCRs were present in many individuals. V-gene and J-gene trimming of TCR beta chains was associated with a missense DCLRE1C variant in a later genetic analysis, and the association was replicated in an independent cohort. In an earlier analysis of around 600 of the donors, most TCR beta V segments appeared in productive rearrangements about 87% or about 30% of the time, broadly matching IMGT annotations. In vitro tests confirmed that a few of the cytomegalovirus-associated TCR beta chains recognize cytomegalovirus antigens. It was suggested by the authors that the approach could potentially be generalized to other disease states and immunological phenotypes. A later analysis associated 16,951 TCR beta sequences with specific HLA alleles at a false discovery rate of 0.05. Sequencing depth was assumed to be roughly uniform across donors in the presence/absence analyses, though that assumption may not hold. A cluster of highly shared sequence variants was judged likely to represent a technical artifact of the sequencing pipeline. Most CMV-associated TCR beta chains appeared to be HLA-restricted in a later analysis, and the HLA associations seemed to be driven largely by CMV exposure. The 87-base-pair reads could not distinguish some IMGT-functional V segments, including TRBV6-2 and TRBV6-3, so those segments were excluded. Correlated functional status among segregating V segments might reflect linkage disequilibrium, but an unknown experimental factor could not be ruled out. In a later analysis, the rate of TCR association differed among HLA loci, with DRB1 alleles having the most associated TCRs and HLA-C alleles having the fewest.

Including the terminal cysteine and phenylalanine, the CDR3 comprises 19 residues. The DNA shown is the 57-base CDR3, in frame from base 1. CDR1 and CDR2, looked up from the germline V gene, are ENHRY and SYGVKD. The V end gives up 6 bases and the J end 3 bases, leaving 18 bases in the junction not matched to a gene. The table lists this clone with a few counts. The clone's antigen remains unknown. No much larger clone exists at a distance of one base, and base qualities are not known. Libraries were made using the immunoSEQ multiplex PCR assay. For the multiplex PCR, a mixture combining 60 forward primers for TCR Vbeta segments and 13 reverse primers for TCR Jbeta segments was used. A multiplex PCR assay on genomic DNA amplified the CDR3 region of rearranged TCR beta genes. On the Illumina HiSeq System, the amplified TCR beta libraries were sequenced as 87-base-pair reads. The paper's processing steps were these. Across the 670 or so repertoires, a later analysis counted some 80 million unique TCR beta chains, roughly 11 million of which were shared by at least two donors. Raw reads were error-corrected and collapsed into unique sequences with a nearest-neighbor algorithm that merged closely related sequences to remove PCR and sequencing errors. To assign V, D and J gene segments, CDR3 sequences were aligned to IMGT reference sequences. For a sequence to be retained, a match of at least six nucleotides was required to both a V gene segment and a J gene segment. Rearrangements were called productive when the CDR3 lacked stop codons and stayed in frame with V and J; all others were non-productive. Following IMGT convention, CDR3 was defined as the stretch from the second conserved V-encoded cysteine up to the conserved J-encoded phenylalanine. The earlier analysis of 500 to 600 of the donors excluded sequences that lacked an unambiguous match to a single V gene segment. An earlier analysis of fewer than 650 of the donors classified V segments as functional when productive rearrangements were above 56.7% and as segregating when the standard deviation between donors was above 5%. A statistical classification framework was built for diagnosing cytomegalovirus status from the catalog of TCR beta chain sequences. In a later analysis, TCR nucleotide sequences were compared against IMGT/GENE-DB human TR gene sequences so that V and J genes could be assigned. The TCRdist pipeline was used in a later analysis to assign CDR3 sequences and most-parsimonious VDJ recombination scenarios. In a later analysis, each TCR beta chain was defined by its CDR3 amino acid sequence together with its V-gene family, and reads without a unique V-gene family were excluded. A later analysis removed 592 highly shared, low-generation-probability nucleotide sequences to deal with suspected cross-contamination and a sequencing artifact. For each public chain, a later analysis derived a clonal expansion index from normalized ranks of inferred template counts within each repertoire. Generation probabilities in a later analysis came from a VDJ recombination model fitted to out-of-frame rearrangements, and those results were checked against IGoR. In a later analysis, hypergeometric tests were used to score TCR-TCR, TCR-HLA and TCR-CMV co-occurrence, with a repertoire-size bias correction applied to TCR pairs. To estimate false discovery rates, a later analysis permuted the HLA or CMV assignments 20 times. A later analysis grouped co-occurring TCRs with DBSCAN, adding TCRdist sequence similarity when clustering within HLA-allele-positive subsets. For co-occurrence clustering, repertoires with fewer than 30,000 or more than 120,000 public chains were excluded, along with 4 to 6 repertoires with anomalous nucleotide sharing. Imported from immuneACCESS, the table was reduced by TCRdb to in-frame sequences with V and J called. These copies leave out some clones; in studies compared against another copy, an unresolved V gene accounts for under half, and the cause of the remainder is not known. V and J calls and clone size are those listed in that table; D and trimming were worked out from the DNA. This sample gives 130,000 or so clones in total; over 65% of them show up just once. Together, the top ten hold about 3.4% of the sample.

The sequencing input was PBMCs. The clonotype was recovered from a young man in good health and CMV-seronegative. This chain is built from TRBV10-3 and TRBJ2-3; TRBD2 fits 10 bases in the junction. The nucleotide sequence reads TGTGCCATCAGCGAGGCGGCGCCAGCGGGAGGGTTTGGTACAGATACGCAGTATTTT. Translated, this gives CAISEAAPAGGFGTDTQYF.